The rows below give T cell receptor beta chains drawn from one sample of a study of human versus mouse CDR3 diversity and MHC coevolution. Profiled with immunoSEQ multiplex PCR; TCRdb holds only in-frame clones, not every one. The top ten hold approximately 20% of the sample, which has 50,000 to 65,000 clones, around 94% seen once. Sample: naive CD4+ T cells from blood. The receptor set was obtained from a person in their sixties in good health. The CDR3 runs from the conserved cysteine through the conserved F or W. A D gene is named only where the DNA matches it firmly. The size of a clone is reported for some rows only, either as once, few or many, or as a class for expanded clones.

V	J	D	size	DNA	CDR3
TRBV6-1	TRBJ1-2	.	.	TGTGCCAGCAGTGAAGCCCGTAGCTATGGCTACACCTTC	CASSEARSYGYTF
TRBV6-5	TRBJ2-7	.	.	TGTGCCAGCGCTAACCCGATATCCTACGAGCAGTACTTC	CASANPISYEQYF
TRBV11-3	TRBJ2-2	TRBD1	.	TGTGCCAGCAGCCGACAGGGCCCCGGGGAGCTGTTTTTT	CASSRQGPGELFF
TRBV19	TRBJ1-1	.	.	TGTGCCAGTAGTACCCCGCAGGGATGGACTGAAGCTTTCTTT	CASSTPQGWTEAFF
TRBV30	TRBJ2-2	.	.	TGTGCCTGGACGGGAGCGAACACCGGGGAGCTGTTTTTT	CAWTGANTGELFF
TRBV10-2	TRBJ2-3	.	.	TGCGCCAGCAGCCCTGTGGATAGCGCCCGCACAGATACGCAGTATTTT	CASSPVDSARTDTQYF
TRBV11-3	TRBJ1-6	.	.	TGTGCCAGCAGCTCGGACACTTATAATTCACCCCTCCACTTT	CASSSDTYNSPLHF
TRBV11-3	TRBJ2-1	TRBD1	.	TGTGCCAGCAGCTTACGAGGACAGGGTGTCAATGAGCAGTTCTTC	CASSLRGQGVNEQFF
TRBV18	TRBJ2-7	TRBD1	.	TGTGCCAGCTCACCACGGGGGACAGGGGGAGGAGAGCAGTACTTC	CASSPRGTGGGEQYF
TRBV29-1	TRBJ1-1	.	.	TGCAGCGGGGGGCAGAACACTGAAGCTTTCTTT	CSGGQNTEAFF
TRBV14	TRBJ1-1	TRBD1	once	TGTGCCAGCAGCCAAGTCACAGGGGGCAGTACTGAAGCTTTCTTT	CASSQVTGGSTEAFF
TRBV19	TRBJ1-4	TRBD1	.	TGTGCCACCCGGACAGGGTACGCAACTAATGAAAAACTGTTTTTT	CATRTGYATNEKLFF
TRBV11-3	TRBJ2-1	TRBD2	.	TGTGCCAGCAGCTTTGGACTAGCGAATAATGAGCAGTTCTTC	CASSFGLANNEQFF
TRBV6-1	TRBJ1-2	.	.	TGTGCCAGCAGTGAAGTTCAGGGGAACTATGGCTACACCTTC	CASSEVQGNYGYTF
TRBV7-8	TRBJ1-1	TRBD1	.	TGTGCCAGCAGCCCCCGGACAGGAAACACTGAAGCTTTCTTT	CASSPRTGNTEAFF
TRBV23-1	TRBJ1-1	.	.	TGCGCCAGCAGTCCGGACAGCCCTCTCCGGGAAAACACTGAAGCTTTCTTT	CASSPDSPLRENTEAFF
TRBV5-1	TRBJ1-2	TRBD1	.	TGCGCCAGCAGCTTGGGAGGGGGCTTCTATGGCTACACCTTC	CASSLGGGFYGYTF
TRBV6-1	TRBJ2-2	.	.	TGTGCCAGCGGCCGAAGCAGGGGCGACGGCGGGGAGCTGTTTTTT	CASGRSRGDGGELFF
TRBV28	TRBJ1-2	TRBD1	.	TGTGCCAGCAGCCCAGGACAGGGAGGGGTTGGTTATGGCTACACCTTC	CASSPGQGGVGYGYTF
TRBV11-2	TRBJ2-7	TRBD2	.	TGTGCCAGCAGCCCCTCTCTAGCGGGAGTTGGGGAGCAGTACTTC	CASSPSLAGVGEQYF
TRBV5-1	TRBJ2-3	.	.	TGCGCCAGCAGCTTGTCGTTTGGCAGGGGCCTCCCTAACACAGATACGCAGTATTTT	CASSLSFGRGLPNTDTQYF
TRBV9	TRBJ1-1	.	.	TGTGCCAGCAGCCCCTCTTCTTTTTTATCCGGGGGCACTGAAGCTTTCTTT	CASSPSSFLSGGTEAFF
TRBV5-1	TRBJ1-2	.	.	TGCGCCAGCAGCTTGATGGGTTGGGGGGACGGCTACACCTTC	CASSLMGWGDGYTF
TRBV27	TRBJ2-3	TRBD1	.	TGTGCCACGGGACCGACAGGGAGCACAGATACGCAGTATTTT	CATGPTGSTDTQYF
TRBV23-1	TRBJ2-1	TRBD2	.	TGCGCCAGCAGTCAATGGCGGGAGTCACCCAACAATGAGCAGTTCTTC	CASSQWRESPNNEQFF
TRBV2	TRBJ1-1	TRBD1	.	TGTGCCAGCAAGGTGACCACAGGGGACACTGAAGCTTTCTTT	CASKVTTGDTEAFF
TRBV2	TRBJ1-5	.	.	TGTGCCAGCAGTGAAGCGGAAGCGTTCTCTAGCAATCAGCCCCAGCATTTT	CASSEAEAFSSNQPQHF
TRBV5-1	TRBJ2-7	.	.	TGCGCCAGCAGCTTGGCAGGACTCAGCTCATACGAGCAGTACTTC	CASSLAGLSSYEQYF
TRBV2	TRBJ2-3	.	.	TGTGCCAGCAGTGATGGGCAGGGAAGCCCAGATACGCAGTATTTT	CASSDGQGSPDTQYF
TRBV9	TRBJ2-7	.	.	TGTGCCAGCAGCGTAGGAGGTATTGGGGAGCAGTACTTC	CASSVGGIGEQYF
TRBV18	TRBJ2-2	TRBD2	.	TGTGCCAGCTCACAGGGACTAGCGGGAGTACCGAACACCGGGGAGCTGTTTTTT	CASSQGLAGVPNTGELFF
TRBV11-3	TRBJ2-7	.	.	TGTGCCAGCAGCTTAGAAGCAGCGATCGAGCAGTACTTC	CASSLEAAIEQYF
TRBV5-4	TRBJ2-3	.	.	TGTGCCAGCAGCTTGGGTAGCGGCCTCACAGATACGCAGTATTTT	CASSLGSGLTDTQYF
TRBV10-3	TRBJ1-2	TRBD1	.	TGTGCCATCAGTCAGACAGGGGCATACACCTTC	CAISQTGAYTF
TRBV6-5	TRBJ2-3	.	.	TGTGCCAGCAGTTACTCGAGTCTCCACACGCAGTATTTT	CASSYSSLHTQYF
TRBV18	TRBJ2-1	.	.	TGTGCCAGCTCACGTAGCGGTTCCTACAATGAGCAGTTCTTC	CASSRSGSYNEQFF
TRBV5-1	TRBJ2-7	.	.	TGCGCCAGCAGCTTCTCCCGGCAGGCCAGGAAACACGAGCAGTACTTC	CASSFSRQARKHEQYF
TRBV9	TRBJ2-2	.	.	TGTGCCAGCAGCGAAGTCCAGGCCGGGGAGCTGTTTTTT	CASSEVQAGELFF
TRBV30	TRBJ2-3	TRBD2	.	TGTGCCTGGAGTGTTGGAGCGGGAGGGCCCTCGGATACGCAGTATTTT	CAWSVGAGGPSDTQYF
TRBV7-8	TRBJ2-3	.	.	TGTGCCAGCAGCCTCGCGTTAGCGGTCACAGATACGCAGTATTTT	CASSLALAVTDTQYF
TRBV7-2	TRBJ2-2	TRBD2	.	TGTGCCAGCAGCTTAATCAGCGGACTAGCGGGGCCGGGGCCCGGGGAGCTGTTTTTT	CASSLISGLAGPGPGELFF
TRBV4-1	TRBJ1-3	TRBD1	few	TGCGCCAGCAGCCAAGGAACAGGGGCTAGAAACACCATATATTTT	CASSQGTGARNTIYF
TRBV10-1	TRBJ2-1	.	.	TGCGCCAGCAGTGGGGAGGACAGGTTTAGTTACAATGAGCAGTTCTTC	CASSGEDRFSYNEQFF
TRBV27	TRBJ2-3	.	few	TGTGCCAGCAGTTACGGCAGGGAGGGCACAGATACGCAGTATTTT	CASSYGREGTDTQYF
TRBV6-6	TRBJ2-3	.	.	TGTGCCAGCAGTTACGGAGACCCCACAGATACGCAGTATTTT	CASSYGDPTDTQYF
TRBV12-5	TRBJ2-7	TRBD2	.	TGTGCTAGTGGATTCGGACTAGCGCCGGGGGAGCAGTACTTC	CASGFGLAPGEQYF
TRBV7-8	TRBJ1-5	.	.	TGTGCCAGCAGCTGGGGAAAGGGAGGGAGGACCCAGCATTTT	CASSWGKGGRTQHF
TRBV6-1	TRBJ1-1	.	.	TGTGCCACCACCGAACCCCAGGGGATTGGGGAAGCTTTCTTT	CATTEPQGIGEAFF
TRBV2	TRBJ1-5	.	once	TGTGCCAGCATGCGATCCTTTAGCAATCAGCCCCAGCATTTT	CASMRSFSNQPQHF
TRBV19	TRBJ1-3	TRBD1	.	TGTGCCAGTAGTATAGACGGGACAGGACCTGGAAACACCATATATTTT	CASSIDGTGPGNTIYF
TRBV7-2	TRBJ2-3	.	few	TGTGCCAGCAGCCCCGGACAGAGCACAGATACGCAGTATTTT	CASSPGQSTDTQYF
TRBV19	TRBJ1-2	.	.	TGTGCCAGTAGTACACAGGGACGGCGCTATGGCTACACCTTC	CASSTQGRRYGYTF
TRBV2	TRBJ2-7	.	.	TGTGCCAGCAGTGAAAGACAGACAAACGAGCAGTACTTC	CASSERQTNEQYF